This T cell receptor (beta chain) was recorded in a study of T cell repertoires in cytomegalovirus infection. Study summary: CMV epitopes used comprised recently identified HLA-C-restricted ones and well-studied HLA-B-restricted ones. An indication of both CMV infection and matching HLA type came from public TCR beta signatures. Overall study results and limits: HLA-C-restricted CMV-specific TCR beta clonotypes prevailed in the ex vivo response. Public TCR beta family frequency separated CMV-and-HLA carriers, including in an independent cohort.

This clonotype was counted at least ten times. Its target is unknown. One entry per CDR3 protein results from TCRdb running MiXCR on the reads. The profile shows hundreds of thousands of distinct CDR3 sequences, under 40% of them singletons. The CDR3 contains 14 residues. Germline V gene data show CDR1 as MDHEN and CDR2 as SYDVKM. Trimming left V 5 bases short and J 5 bases short, with 12 bases between. The TCR was taken from a human donor in good health (CMV status not recorded). Some clones in this sample may be carry-over from other donors' samples. The V and J genes are TRBV28 and TRBJ2-2; D is undetermined. The starting material was cultured CD8+ T cells from PBMCs, obtained from culture after CMV antigen stimulation. DNA for the CDR3: TGTGCCAGCAGTCACTCAGTGCGGACCGGGGAGCTGTTTTTT. Translating it yields CASSHSVRTGELFF.